A single sample gave rise to the 5 T cell receptor beta chains below, sequenced in a study of OX40 agonist ivuxolimab in advanced cancers. The library was obtained by the immunoSEQ multiplex PCR assay. TCRdb mirrors the immuneACCESS table, restricted to in-frame sequences. Some clones are absent from its copies; in checked studies, under half trace to an unresolved V gene, and the reason for the others is unknown. For this sample the table gives 70,000 to 95,000 clones, of which about 80% were detected only once. The top ten clonotypes cover 6% to 8.5% of the sample. The sample was CD4+ or CD8+ T cells sorted from blood, taken in a trial of the OX40 agonist ivuxolimab. Source of these receptors: an adult with an advanced solid tumor such as melanoma, head and neck, liver or kidney cancer.

The chain has TRBV6-6 and TRBJ2-7; no firm D call. The germline gives CDR1 MNHNY, CDR2 SVGAGI (reference sequence). This CDR3 is built from 13 residues. Trimming pared 8 bases from V and 0 bases from J, leaving 11 bases between. In DNA, the CDR3 is TGTGCCAGCGGTGATGCAGTCTCCTACGAGCAGTACTTC. As protein: CASGDAVSYEQYF.

V gene TRBV28 combines with J gene TRBJ2-7; a weak D match, TRBD1 (5 bases). This CDR3 comprises 14 residues. The V end was cut by 3 bases, the J end by 2 bases, with 11 bases between. The germline V gene has CDR1 MDHEN and CDR2 SYDVKM. The chain's CDR3 is CASSLQGPPYEQYF. The CDR3 coding sequence is TGTGCCAGCAGTTTGCAGGGTCCACCCTACGAGCAGTACTTC. The entire variable domain, with the rest obtained from reference TRBV28 and TRBJ2-7, is as follows: DVKVTQSSRYLVKRTGEKVFLECVQDMDHENMFWYRQDPGLGLRLIYFSYDVKMKEKGDIPEGYSVSREKKERFSLILESASTNQTSMYLCASSLQGPPYEQYFGPGTRLTVT.

J is TRBJ2-6 and V is TRBV7-3, with 11 bases fitting TRBD1. The CDR3 spans 18 residues. The trim removed 2 bases at V and 0 bases at J, leaving 3 bases unmatched. Germline CDR1 reads SGHTA; CDR2 reads FQGTGA. The CDR3 region has the DNA TGTGCCAGCAGCTTATCCGGGACAGGGGGCTCTGGGGCCAACGTCCTGACTTTC. Translated, it gives CASSLSGTGGSGANVLTF.

The chain couples TRBV27 to TRBJ2-3; possible D gene TRBD2, 5 bases. Germline V CDR1 and CDR2: MNHEY, SMNVEV (reference sequence). The V and J ends lost 3 bases and 12 bases respectively, with 13 bases between them. The CDR3 contains 12 residues. This CDR3 is CASSFSGLRQYF. In nucleotides, the CDR3 is TGTGCCAGCAGTTTCAGCGGATTAAGACAGTATTTT.

V usage is TRBV4-3 and J usage is TRBJ2-4, with D possibly matching TRBD2 (6 bases). Trimming took 4 bases from V and 5 from J, leaving 18 bases between them. The CDR3 consists of 16 residues. The germline V gene encodes CDR1 LGHNA and CDR2 YSLEER. This chain's CDR3 is CASSLDAKGGQNIQYF. In DNA form, the CDR3 reads TGCGCCAGCAGCCTAGACGCCAAGGGAGGCCAAAACATTCAGTACTTC.